These 9 T cell receptor beta chains originate from one sample sequenced in a study of blood T cell repertoires in COVID-19. Repertoires were generated with immunoSEQ multiplex PCR, while TCRdb's copy carries only in-frame clones and drops some. Here the sample spans 200,000 or so clones, around 80% being singletons. Material: peripheral blood. The receptors derive from a human donor in a cohort sampled during active COVID-19.

The V call is TRBV14, the J call TRBJ1-4, with D uncertain. Germline V gene sequence: CDR1 SGHDN, CDR2 FVKESK. V lost 0 bases, J lost 5 bases, and 7 bases lay in between. The CDR3 length is 14 residues. The CDR3 region is CASSQDWANEKLFF. DNA for the CDR3: TGTGCCAGCAGCCAAGACTGGGCAAATGAAAAACTGTTTTTT.

The chain is built from TRBV3-1 (or the pseudogene TRBV3-2) and TRBJ2-2, with D unclear. Germline V gene data show CDR1 as LGHDT and CDR2 as YNNKEL (reference sequence). This CDR3 comprises 14 residues. V was pared by 1 base and J by 6 bases, with 9 bases between. The CDR3 nucleotides read TGTGCCAGCAGCCAAGGAGTGGGCGCCGGGGAGCTGTTTTTT. It codes for CASSQGVGAGELFF.

This clone was picked up one time. V gene TRBV10-2 combines with J gene TRBJ2-3; the match to TRBD2 covers 8 bases. Germline CDR1 WSHSY, CDR2 SAAADI. CDR3 size: 17 residues. The V gene end was trimmed by 0 bases and the J gene end by 2 bases; junction bases not matched to a gene: 7. The CDR3 DNA is TGCGCCAGCAGTGAGTCGTCAAGCGGGAGTGTCACAGATACGCAGTATTTT. Its translation: CASSESSSGSVTDTQYF.

The chain links TRBV7-9 to TRBJ2-1, with 7 bases lining up with TRBD1. Trimming cost V 5 bases and J 0 bases; bases outside gene matches: 4. The CDR3 is 15 amino acids. Germline values: CDR1 SEHNR, CDR2 FQNEAQ (reference sequence). The CDR3 DNA reads TGTGCCAGCAGCGACGGGACAGTCTCCTACAATGAGCAGTTCTTC. It codes for CASSDGTVSYNEQFF.

This clone was picked up many times. J is TRBJ1-1 and V is TRBV30, with no clear D. V dropped 3 bases and J dropped 3 bases, with 8 bases sitting between them. CDR3 length equals 12 residues. CDR1 is GTSNPN, CDR2 SVGIG, per germline (reference sequence). The CDR3 loop reads CAWSMQDTEAFF. CDR3 sequence (DNA): TGTGCCTGGAGCATGCAGGACACTGAAGCTTTCTTT.

J is TRBJ2-1 and V is TRBV28; 10 nucleotides align to TRBD2. J gave up 5 bases and V 1 base, and 8 bases lay outside the gene matches. CDR1 and CDR2 from the germline V gene are MDHEN and SYDVKM. There are 17 residues in the CDR3. The DNA for the CDR3 is TGTGCCAGCAGTTTATCCCTGCTAGCGGGAGAGAACAATGAGCAGTTCTTC. This codes for CASSLSLLAGENNEQFF.

The V gene is TRBV2, the J gene TRBJ2-7; 10 bases fit TRBD2. Per germline, CDR1 SNHLY and CDR2 FYNNEI. Germline trimming cut 4 bases from V and 7 bases from J; bases unmatched to any gene: 1. This CDR3 spans 12 amino acids. The CDR3 spells CASSGTSGEQYF. In DNA form, the CDR3 reads TGTGCCAGCAGTGGGACTAGCGGAGAGCAGTACTTC.

The chain couples TRBV18 to TRBJ2-7; D is unresolved. CDR1 KGHSH and CDR2 LQKENI come from the germline V gene. Trimming removed 0 bases from V and 2 bases from J, with 11 bases in between. The CDR3 has 15 residues. CDR3 DNA sequence: TGTGCCAGCTCACCACCGAATGATGCGGCCTACGAGCAGTACTTC. The encoded protein is CASSPPNDAAYEQYF.

The gene calls are TRBV3-1 (or the pseudogene TRBV3-2) and TRBJ1-1, with TRBD1 matching over 8 bases. V shed 2 bases, J shed 3 bases, and the junction held 11 bases outside the gene matches. Germline values: CDR1 LGHDT, CDR2 YNNKEL (reference sequence). This CDR3 spans 17 amino acids. The CDR3 nucleotides read TGTGCCAGCAGCCAACGCGGCCTCGGGACAGGATACACTGAAGCTTTCTTT. Residues: CASSQRGLGTGYTEAFF.